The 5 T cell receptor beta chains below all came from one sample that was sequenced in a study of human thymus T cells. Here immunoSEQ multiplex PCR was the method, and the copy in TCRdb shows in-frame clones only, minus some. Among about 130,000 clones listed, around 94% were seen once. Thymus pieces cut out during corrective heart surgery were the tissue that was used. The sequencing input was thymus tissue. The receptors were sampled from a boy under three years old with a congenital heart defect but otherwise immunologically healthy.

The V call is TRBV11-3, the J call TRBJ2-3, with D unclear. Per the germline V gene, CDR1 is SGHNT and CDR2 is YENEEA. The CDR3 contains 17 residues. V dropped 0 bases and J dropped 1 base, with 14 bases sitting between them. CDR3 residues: CASSLDQLGLGTDTQYF. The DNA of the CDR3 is TGTGCCAGCAGCTTAGATCAACTGGGGTTGGGCACAGATACGCAGTATTTT.

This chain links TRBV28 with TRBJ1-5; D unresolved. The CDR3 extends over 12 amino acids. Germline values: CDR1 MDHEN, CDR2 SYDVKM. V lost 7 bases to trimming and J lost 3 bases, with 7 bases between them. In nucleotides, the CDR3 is TGTGCCAGCAAAGGGCCCAATCAGCCCCAGCATTTT. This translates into CASKGPNQPQHF.

Here the CDR3 DNA reads TGTGCCTGGAGGAAGCTGACTAGTACCCATCACAGTGAGCAGTTCTTC. Its protein product is CAWRKLTSTHHSEQFF. The chain has TRBV30 and TRBJ2-1, with D maybe TRBD2 (6 bases). Germline CDR1 and CDR2: GTSNPN and SVGIG (reference sequence). The V end was cut by 3 bases, the J end by 9 bases, with 24 bases between. The CDR3 consists of 16 residues.

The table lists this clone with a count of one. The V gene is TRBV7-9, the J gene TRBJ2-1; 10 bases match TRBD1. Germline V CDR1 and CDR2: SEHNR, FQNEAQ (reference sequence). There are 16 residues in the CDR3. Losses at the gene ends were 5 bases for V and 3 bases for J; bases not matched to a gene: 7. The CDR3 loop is CASSVRQGAVYNEQFF. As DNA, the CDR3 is TGTGCCAGCAGCGTACGACAGGGGGCCGTCTACAATGAGCAGTTCTTC.

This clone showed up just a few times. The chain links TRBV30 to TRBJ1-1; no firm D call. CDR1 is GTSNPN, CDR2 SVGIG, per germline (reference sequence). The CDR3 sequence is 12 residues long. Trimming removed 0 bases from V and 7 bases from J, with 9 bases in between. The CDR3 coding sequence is TGTGCCTGGAGTGTCGGGCAGGTTGAAGCTTTCTTT. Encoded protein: CAWSVGQVEAFF.